This TCR beta chain was found in a study of T cells after yellow fever vaccination. TCRdb re-derived calls from the 5' RACE reads in MiXCR, one entry per CDR3 protein. The table shows 300,000 to 400,000 distinct CDR3 sequences, with 8% to 10% occurring only once. This clonotype was seen a handful of times. CDR1 is SGHAT, CDR2 FQNNGV, per germline. The CDR3 contains 15 residues. V was pared by 4 bases and J by 5 bases, with 18 bases between. The sequence was collected from a man between 18 and 35 years old who received the YFV17D yellow fever vaccine. This rearrangement joins TRBV11-2 to TRBJ2-7, with a possible D match to TRBD1 (5 bases). Sequencing was performed on PBMCs, taken on the day of the first yellow fever vaccination. This chain's CDR3 is CASSYESARENEQYF. The CDR3 DNA reads TGTGCCAGCAGCTATGAATCAGCCAGGGAAAACGAGCAGTACTTC.